The entry that follows covers one T cell receptor (beta chain) sequence. It lacks a known antigen. No quality values exist for individual bases; no much larger clone is one base distant. This entry belongs to a study of T cell repertoires in ileal Crohn's disease (dated by TCRdb to between 2018 and 2020). For the wider study: The median duration of disease was around 7.3 years, and at the time of surgery less than 40% of patients were active smokers. All patients had surgery for a complication: stricturing disease in 61% and penetrating disease in about 40%. Roughly half of the patients were given postoperative therapy, with around eleven receiving thiopurines and about 19 receiving anti-TNF agents. M6 samples were neoterminal ileum biopsies taken at postoperative colonoscopy. A prospective multicentre cohort supplied the roughly 57 Crohn's disease patients whose TCR repertoires were analysed. Running in parallel with the study was a multicentre cohort set up to find predictors of early endoscopic recurrence following ileocolonic resection. A Rutgeerts score above i0 was used to define endoscopic postoperative recurrence. A total of around 150 mucosal samples from around 57 patients were sequenced, collected from several sites on the surgical specimen as well as at postoperative endoscopy. Overall study outcomes, separate from this receptor: Postoperative endoscopy timing varied within the first year after surgery, with a median delay of around 7.1 months. Compared with CD4 T cells, sorted CD8 T cells held more high-frequency clones, which suggests that the mucosal expansions were mostly CD8. Endoscopic recurrence was linked to a higher percentage of high-frequency clones at surgery, and recurrence occurred in every patient whose clonality exceeded 26.8% (18/57). Mucosal CD4 and CD8 T cells were sorted and sequenced only in a subgroup of patients, whose size was not stated. A significantly higher proportion of clonal expansions was observed in active smokers at surgery than in non-smokers (about 25% vs 20%, p=0.02).

For commercial TCRB immunosequencing, about 0.45 micrograms of biopsy DNA were submitted for each sample. CDR3 regions were amplified from genomic DNA by Adaptive Biotechnology using a two-step, amplification bias-controlled multiplex PCR. The first PCR used primers for every V and J gene segment; the second PCR added barcodes and Illumina adapters. CDR3 libraries were sequenced using an Illumina instrument. As for the authors' bioinformatics: The analysis used both the pipelines supplied by the vendor and custom analysis of the raw data in R/Bioconductor with R version 3.3.0. Clonality, ranging from 0 to 1, was calculated as the inverse of the normalised Shannon entropy of all productive clones. The repertoire share taken up by the top 100 clones defined high-frequency clones, and only clones that passed a 95% confidence test were kept. Repertoire diversity was measured with the Simpson index, and overlap between samples was measured with the Morisita-Horn index. TCRdb provides this immuneACCESS table in a form limited to in-frame rearrangements. Some clones are lacking; in checked studies, under half of them reflect an unresolved V gene, and why the rest are absent is not known. That table supplies the V and J calls and clone size; D and trimming were determined from the DNA. In all, the sample holds approximately 3,000 clones, and approximately 86% of those were seen once. 5.1% of the sample lies in the top ten.

Read against the paper, the sample's time point label means: neoterminal ileum biopsy at postoperative endoscopy, about 6 months after surgery. To be eligible, patients had to be adults with ileal or ileocolonic Crohn's disease and an indication for ileocolonic resection. Whole ileal mucosal biopsies were stored frozen at -80°C before DNA extraction. Genomic DNA was extracted from frozen whole biopsies using a TRizol-based method and was quantified with a NanoDrop 2000 spectrophotometer. V loses 6 bases of germline sequence and J loses 5 bases, and the interval between the two ends is 14 bases. From the germline V gene, CDR1 is SGDLS and CDR2 is YYNGEE. The CDR3 measures 14 amino acids from cysteine to phenylalanine. Solely the CDR3 DNA is kept, with 42 bases framed from the first base.

This chain joins TRBV9 to TRBJ1-4; matching of 5 bases hints at TRBD1 as the D gene. The receptor was derived from an adult with Crohn's disease. Sequencing used ileal tissue. Here is the DNA: TGTGCCAGCAACCCGGGGGAAACAAATGAAAAACTGTTTTTT. Its coded protein is CASNPGETNEKLFF.